Here is one T cell receptor beta chain with its context. What it binds is unknown. The record originates from a study of tumor-infiltrating lymphocytes in primary liver carcinoma. A primer in the constant region served to generate TCR beta cDNA from 450 to 600 ng of total RNA. Three nested multiplex PCR rounds, a slightly modified ARM-PCR method, built the TCR beta libraries. The first two PCR rounds used TRBV1-TRBV30 primers with a Cbeta primer, roughly 10 cycles each. TCRdb ran MiXCR on the multiplex PCR reads and lists one entry per CDR3 protein. The table records fewer than 350,000 distinct CDR3 sequences, 55% to 65% of them present only once. Germline DNA was extracted too, while blood RNA derived from unsorted whole blood. Collected before surgery were 3 to 5 milliliters of peripheral blood. The CDR3 is 16 amino acids. Germline lookup yields CDR1 MNHNS and CDR2 SASEGT. The ends were cut back, 7 bases at V and 5 bases at J, with 18 bases in the middle.

Notes on the study in general: Overlap in tumor-adjacent and tumor-blood pairs fell below that of tumor region pairs.

This TCR was sampled from a man in his forties with primary liver carcinoma and hepatitis B virus infection. Source material: peripheral blood. The chain is built from TRBV6-1 and TRBJ1-6, with D uncertain. This chain's CDR3 is CASTRERQVNNSPLHF. DNA of the CDR3: TGTGCCAGCACCCGAGAGAGGCAGGTCAATAATTCACCCCTCCACTTT.